The 18 T cell receptor beta chains presented below share a single source sample, sequenced in a study of OX40 agonist ivuxolimab in advanced cancers. Repertoires were generated with immunoSEQ multiplex PCR, while TCRdb's copy carries only in-frame clones and drops some. The data hold around 23,000 clones, with about three quarters observed a single time. Here the sequenced sample was CD4+ or CD8+ T cells sorted from blood, taken in a trial of the OX40 agonist ivuxolimab. Receptor source: an adult with an advanced solid tumor such as melanoma, head and neck, liver or kidney cancer.

This chain joins TRBV6-1 and TRBJ2-7; 12 nucleotides line up with TRBD2. Trimming took 1 base from V and 1 from J; bases not matched to a gene: 8. The germline V gene has CDR1 MNHNS and CDR2 SASEGT. This CDR3 is built from 18 residues. CDR3 in amino acids: CASSEGKPGLAGSYEQYF. The CDR3 region has the DNA TGTGCCAGCAGTGAAGGAAAACCAGGACTAGCGGGATCCTACGAGCAGTACTTC.

The rearrangement links TRBV5-6 to TRBJ2-1, with 7 bases identical to TRBD1. From germline, CDR1 is SGHDT and CDR2 YYEEEE. The CDR3 consists of 15 residues. J was trimmed by 0 bases and V by 0 bases; bases with no gene match: 0. CDR3 DNA sequence: TGTGCCAGCAGCTTGGGGGACAGCTCCTACAATGAGCAGTTCTTC. Encoded protein: CASSLGDSSYNEQFF. The full variable domain, with the rest looked up from reference TRBV5-6 and TRBJ2-1, is DAGVTQSPTHLIKTRGQQVTLRCSPKSGHDTVSWYQQALGQGPQFIFQYYEEEERQRGNFPDRFSGHQFPNYSSELNVNALLLGDSALYLCASSLGDSSYNEQFFGPGTRLTVL.

The chain employs TRBV6-1 and TRBJ1-1; no reliable D call. The CDR3 is made up of 14 amino acids. The V gene lost 2 bases and the J gene lost 5 bases, with 12 bases spanning the gap. Germline CDR1 MNHNS, CDR2 SASEGT. The CDR3 DNA reads as TGTGCCAGCAGTGAATTTGTGGTGGGAACTGAAGCTTTCTTT. It specifies CASSEFVVGTEAFF.

The chain has TRBV2 and TRBJ2-1; 11 bases are a match to TRBD1. V was clipped by 7 bases and J by 13 bases; unmatched bases: 15. Germline V gene sequence: CDR1 SNHLY, CDR2 FYNNEI. This CDR3 is built from 15 residues. The CDR3 sequence: CASTARTGGERLQFF. DNA for the CDR3: TGTGCCAGCACCGCGAGGACAGGGGGCGAAAGGTTACAGTTCTTC.

Only one count was recorded for this clone. V and J are TRBV27 and TRBJ2-2; D may correspond to TRBD1 or TRBD2 (5 bases each). V was trimmed by 10 bases and J by 1 base, leaving 13 bases between them. Germline V CDR1 and CDR2: MNHEY, SMNVEV (reference sequence). The CDR3 totals 14 residues. CDR3 nucleotides: TGTGCCACTCAAGGGACCGTGAACACCGGGGAGCTGTTTTTT. Translation: CATQGTVNTGELFF.

The chain recombines TRBV7-8 with TRBJ2-3; D is uncertain. This CDR3 has 14 amino acids. Trimming stripped 0 bases from V and 1 base from J, with 5 bases between. Germline values: CDR1 SGHVS, CDR2 FQNEAQ. CDR3 sequence: CASSLAGGTDTQYF. The CDR3 bases are TGTGCCAGCAGCTTAGCTGGTGGCACAGATACGCAGTATTTT.

This clone has more than one count but fewer than ten. The V call is TRBV4-1, the J call TRBJ1-1, with unresolved D. This CDR3 has 13 residues. Trimming pared 0 bases from V and 6 bases from J, leaving 8 bases between. Looked up from germline, CDR1 is MGHRA and CDR2 is YSYEKL. The CDR3 reads CASSQDFRPEAFF. The CDR3 region has the DNA TGCGCCAGCAGCCAAGACTTTAGACCTGAAGCTTTCTTT.

V usage is TRBV5-1 and J usage is TRBJ2-1, with no clear D. V was clipped by 0 bases and J by 10 bases, with 11 bases between them. The V gene's germline CDR1 is SGHRS and CDR2 YFSETQ. This CDR3 is 13 amino acids long. For the CDR3, the DNA is TGCGCCAGCAGCTTGGCCGCGGCCAGGGAGCAGTTCTTC. Residues: CASSLAAAREQFF. The full variable domain, its missing parts supplied by reference TRBV5-1 and TRBJ2-1, is KAGVTQTPRYLIKTRGQQVTLSCSPISGHRSVSWYQQTPGQGLQFLFEYFSETQRNKGNFPGRFSGRQFSNSRSEMNVSTLELGDSALYLCASSLAAAREQFFGPGTRLTVL.

In this sample, this clone turned up a few times. The chain joins TRBV19 to TRBJ2-1; 13 bases match TRBD2. The V gene's germline CDR1 is LNHDA and CDR2 SQIVND (reference sequence). V shed 5 bases and J 0 bases; nucleotides not matched to a gene: 7. CDR3 size: 18 residues. The CDR3 here is CASSWTSGGHGSYNEQFF. In DNA form, the CDR3 reads TGTGCCAGTAGTTGGACTAGCGGGGGACACGGCTCCTACAATGAGCAGTTCTTC.

V and J are TRBV11-3 and TRBJ2-5; TRBD2 might be the D (6 bases). Germline V gives CDR1 SGHNT, CDR2 YENEEA. Trimming left V 5 bases short and J 5 bases short, with 18 bases between. This CDR3 region has 15 residues. The CDR3 sequence: CASSPTGTPGETQYF. DNA of the CDR3: TGTGCCAGCAGCCCGACCGGGACTCCCGGGGAGACCCAGTACTTC.

The rearrangement uses TRBV14 and TRBJ2-2; 7 nucleotides match TRBD1. The trim removed 2 bases at V and 4 bases at J, leaving 4 bases unmatched. The CDR3 contains 15 residues. Looked up from germline, CDR1 is SGHDN and CDR2 is FVKESK. The CDR3 sequence: CASSQRTGGTGELFF. CDR3 in DNA: TGTGCCAGCAGCCAACGGACAGGAGGCACCGGGGAGCTGTTTTTT.

This chain uses TRBV11-2 with TRBJ2-1; TRBD2 agrees at 7 bases. The CDR3 loop spans 13 amino acids. CDR1 is SGHAT, CDR2 FQNNGV, per germline. V shed 0 bases and J 10 bases; nucleotides not matched to a gene: 3. This CDR3 is CASSLDRGEEQFF. The CDR3 coding sequence is TGTGCCAGCAGCTTAGATCGGGGGGAGGAGCAGTTCTTC. The full variable domain, in which reference TRBV11-2 and TRBJ2-1 provide the parts outside the CDR3, is EAGVAQSPRYKIIEKRQSVAFWCNPISGHATLYWYQQILGQGPKLLIQFQNNGVVDDSQLPKDRFSAERLKGVDSTLKIQPAKLEDSAVYLCASSLDRGEEQFFGPGTRLTVL.

The genes are TRBV6-4 and TRBJ1-2; TRBD1 aligns across 8 bases. V lost 6 bases to trimming and J lost 6 bases; unmatched junction nucleotides: 6. This CDR3 spans 13 amino acids. Per the germline V gene, CDR1 is MRHNA and CDR2 is SNTAGT. The CDR3: CASRPTGAHGYTF. The DNA of the CDR3 is TGTGCCAGCAGACCGACAGGGGCCCATGGCTACACCTTC.

The chain has TRBV27 and TRBJ1-2; TRBD1 is a possible D gene (6 bases). The V and J ends lost 6 bases and 3 bases respectively, with 29 bases between them. Germline-derived CDR1 and CDR2 are MNHEY and SMNVEV (reference sequence). This CDR3 region has 19 residues. The CDR3 sequence: CASSRLPLTPGADDYGYTF. The CDR3 DNA sequence: TGTGCCAGCAGCCGACTACCACTAACCCCGGGGGCCGACGACTATGGCTACACCTTC.

The chain carries TRBV10-3 and TRBJ1-5, with unresolved D. In germline, CDR1 is ENHRY, CDR2 SYGVKD. This CDR3 region has 13 residues. Trimming cost V 6 bases and J 0 bases, with 6 bases left between them. The chain's CDR3 is CAISSSSNQPQHF. The CDR3 DNA is TGTGCCATCAGCTCTTCTAGCAATCAGCCCCAGCATTTT.

The rearrangement uses TRBV9 and TRBJ2-3; no definite D call. This CDR3 has 14 residues. V was clipped by 0 bases and J by 5 bases, with 10 bases between them. Germline CDR1 is SGDLS and CDR2 is YYNGEE. The CDR3 DNA follows: TGTGCCAGCAGCGTAGAGGAAGTACTAGATACGCAGTATTTT. Its protein is CASSVEEVLDTQYF.

This sequence joins TRBV9 and TRBJ2-5; D perhaps matches TRBD1 (6 bases). The CDR3 is 17 amino acids. Germline V gene lookup returns CDR1 SGDLS and CDR2 YYNGEE. Trimming removed 1 base at V and 5 bases at J, with 21 bases between. The CDR3 loop is CASSVTTGNTGFETQYF. DNA of the CDR3: TGTGCCAGCAGCGTAACCACGGGCAACACAGGGTTTGAGACCCAGTACTTC.

The V and J genes are TRBV7-3 and TRBJ2-1; 10 bases line up with TRBD2. The CDR3 runs to 14 residues. With 8 bases clipped from V and 1 base from J, the junction kept 2 bases outside the gene matches. Germline V CDR1 and CDR2: SGHTA, FQGTGA. The CDR3 nucleotides are TGTGCCAGCGCACTAGCGGGATCCTACAATGAGCAGTTCTTC. As protein: CASALAGSYNEQFF.